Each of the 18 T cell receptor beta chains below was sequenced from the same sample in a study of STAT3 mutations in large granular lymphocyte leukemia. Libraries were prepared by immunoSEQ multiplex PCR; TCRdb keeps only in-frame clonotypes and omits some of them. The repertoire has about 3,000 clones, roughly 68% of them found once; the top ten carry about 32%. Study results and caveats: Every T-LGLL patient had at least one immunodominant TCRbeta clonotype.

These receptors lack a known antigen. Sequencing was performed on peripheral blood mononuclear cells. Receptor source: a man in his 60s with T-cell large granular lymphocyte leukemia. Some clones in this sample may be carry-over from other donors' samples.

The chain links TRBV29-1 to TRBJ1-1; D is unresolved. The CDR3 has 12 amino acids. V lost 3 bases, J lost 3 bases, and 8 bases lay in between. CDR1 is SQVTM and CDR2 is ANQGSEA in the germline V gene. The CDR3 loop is CSVDSTDTEAFF. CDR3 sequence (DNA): TGCAGCGTTGACAGTACGGACACTGAAGCTTTCTTT. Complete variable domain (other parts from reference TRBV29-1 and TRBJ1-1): SAVISQKPSRDICQRGTSLTIQCQVDSQVTMMFWYRQQPGQSLTLIATANQGSEATYESGFVIDKFPISRPNLTFSTLTVSNMSPEDSSIYLCSVDSTDTEAFFGQGTRLTVV.

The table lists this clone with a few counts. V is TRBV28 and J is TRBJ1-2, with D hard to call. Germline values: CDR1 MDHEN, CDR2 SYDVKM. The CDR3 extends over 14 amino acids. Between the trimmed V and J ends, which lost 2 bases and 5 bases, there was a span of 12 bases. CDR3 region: CASSLMGFGYGYTF. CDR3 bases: TGTGCCAGCAGTTTAATGGGCTTCGGGTATGGCTACACCTTC.

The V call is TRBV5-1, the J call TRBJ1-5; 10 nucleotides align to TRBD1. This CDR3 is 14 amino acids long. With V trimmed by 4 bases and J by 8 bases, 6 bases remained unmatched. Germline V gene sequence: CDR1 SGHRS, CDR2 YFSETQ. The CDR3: CASSETGGGEPQHF. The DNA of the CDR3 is TGCGCCAGCAGCGAGACAGGGGGCGGTGAGCCCCAGCATTTT.

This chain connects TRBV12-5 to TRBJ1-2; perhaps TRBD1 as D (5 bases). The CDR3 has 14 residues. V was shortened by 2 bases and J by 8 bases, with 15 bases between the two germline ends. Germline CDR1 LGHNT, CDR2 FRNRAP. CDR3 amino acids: CASGLLSPTDGYTF. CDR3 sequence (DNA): TGTGCTAGTGGTTTGTTATCGCCGACAGACGGCTACACCTTC.

The CDR3: CASSSPVRVSGNTIYF. The DNA for the CDR3 is TGTGCCAGCAGCTCCCCTGTTCGGGTCTCTGGAAACACCATATATTTT. The chain is built from TRBV11-2 and TRBJ1-3; the D is unclear. This CDR3 has 16 residues. Looked up from germline, CDR1 is SGHAT and CDR2 is FQNNGV. Trimming pared 4 bases from V and 0 bases from J, leaving 13 bases between. The full variable domain, completed using reference TRBV11-2 and TRBJ1-3, is EAGVAQSPRYKIIEKRQSVAFWCNPISGHATLYWYQQILGQGPKLLIQFQNNGVVDDSQLPKDRFSAERLKGVDSTLKIQPAKLEDSAVYLCASSSPVRVSGNTIYFGEGSWLTVV.

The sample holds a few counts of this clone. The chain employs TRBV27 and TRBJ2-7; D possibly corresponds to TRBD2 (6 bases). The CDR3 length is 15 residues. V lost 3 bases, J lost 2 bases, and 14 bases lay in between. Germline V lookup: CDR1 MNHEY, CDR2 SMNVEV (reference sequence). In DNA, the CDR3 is TGTGCCAGCAGTTTTACCGGGACGGGAGCCTACGAGCAGTACTTC. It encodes CASSFTGTGAYEQYF.

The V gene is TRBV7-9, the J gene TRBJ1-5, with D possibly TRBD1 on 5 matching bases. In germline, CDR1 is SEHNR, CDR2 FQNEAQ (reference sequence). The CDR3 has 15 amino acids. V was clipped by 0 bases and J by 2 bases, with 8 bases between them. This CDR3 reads CASSLAGLGNQPQHF. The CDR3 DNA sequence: TGTGCCAGCAGCTTAGCGGGGCTGGGCAATCAGCCCCAGCATTTT.

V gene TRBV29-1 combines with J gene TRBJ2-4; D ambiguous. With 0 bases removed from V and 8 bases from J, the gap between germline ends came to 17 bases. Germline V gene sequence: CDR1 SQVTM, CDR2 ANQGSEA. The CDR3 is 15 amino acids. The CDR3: CSVEDVGSGTDIQYF. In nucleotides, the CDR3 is TGCAGCGTTGAAGATGTGGGTTCGGGCACGGACATTCAGTACTTC. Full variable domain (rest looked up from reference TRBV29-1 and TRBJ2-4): SAVISQKPSRDICQRGTSLTIQCQVDSQVTMMFWYRQQPGQSLTLIATANQGSEATYESGFVIDKFPISRPNLTFSTLTVSNMSPEDSSIYLCSVEDVGSGTDIQYFGAGTRLSVL.

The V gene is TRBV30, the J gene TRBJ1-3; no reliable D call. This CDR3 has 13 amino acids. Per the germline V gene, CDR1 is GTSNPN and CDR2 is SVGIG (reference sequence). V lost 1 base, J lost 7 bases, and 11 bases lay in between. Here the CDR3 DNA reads TGTGCCTGGAGTGGCTGGGATGGGAACACCATATATTTT. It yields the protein CAWSGWDGNTIYF.

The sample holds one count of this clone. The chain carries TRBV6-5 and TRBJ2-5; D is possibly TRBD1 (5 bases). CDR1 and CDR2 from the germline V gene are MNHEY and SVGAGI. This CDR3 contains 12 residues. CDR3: CVTARGLETQYF. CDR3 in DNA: TGTGTTACAGCTAGGGGATTGGAGACCCAGTACTTC.

CDR3 loop: CASSIEGQGSSGANVLTF. The DNA for the CDR3 is TGTGCCAGTAGTATAGAAGGACAGGGTTCATCTGGGGCCAACGTCCTGACTTTC. The V gene is TRBV19, the J gene TRBJ2-6; 8 bases map to TRBD1. CDR1 LNHDA and CDR2 SQIVND come from the germline V gene (reference sequence). The CDR3 consists of 18 residues. V shed 0 bases, J shed 1 base, and the junction held 5 bases outside the gene matches.

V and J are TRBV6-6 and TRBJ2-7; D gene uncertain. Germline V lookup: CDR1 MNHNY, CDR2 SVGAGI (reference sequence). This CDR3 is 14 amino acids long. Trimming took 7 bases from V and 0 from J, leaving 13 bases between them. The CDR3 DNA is TGTGCCAGCAACAACCCCCGCAGCTCCTACGAGCAGTACTTC. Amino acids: CASNNPRSSYEQYF.

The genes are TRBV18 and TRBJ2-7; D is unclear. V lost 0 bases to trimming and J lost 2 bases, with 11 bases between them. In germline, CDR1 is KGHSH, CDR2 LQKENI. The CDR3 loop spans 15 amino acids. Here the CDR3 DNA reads TGTGCCAGCTCACCACCGGGTAGGACCCCCTACGAGCAGTACTTC. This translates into CASSPPGRTPYEQYF.

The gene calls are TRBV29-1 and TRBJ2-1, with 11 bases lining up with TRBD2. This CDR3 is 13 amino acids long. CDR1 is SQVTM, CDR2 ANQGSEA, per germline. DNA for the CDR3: TGCAGTGCCGGGACTAGCGGTTACAATGAGCAGTTCTTC. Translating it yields CSAGTSGYNEQFF.

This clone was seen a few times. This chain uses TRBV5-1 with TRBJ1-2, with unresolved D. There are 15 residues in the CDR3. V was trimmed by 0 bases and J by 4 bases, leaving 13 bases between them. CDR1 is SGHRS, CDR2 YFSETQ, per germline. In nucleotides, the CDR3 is TGCGCCAGCAGCTTGGATAGCATGACCATCTATGGCTACACCTTC. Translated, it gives CASSLDSMTIYGYTF.

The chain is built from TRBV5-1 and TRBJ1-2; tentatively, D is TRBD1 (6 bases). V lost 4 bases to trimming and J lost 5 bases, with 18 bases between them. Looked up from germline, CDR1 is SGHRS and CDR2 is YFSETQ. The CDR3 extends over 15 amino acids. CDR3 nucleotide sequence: TGCGCCAGCAGCCTCGCCCGGGGGGGCGGATATGGCTACACCTTC. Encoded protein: CASSLARGGGYGYTF.

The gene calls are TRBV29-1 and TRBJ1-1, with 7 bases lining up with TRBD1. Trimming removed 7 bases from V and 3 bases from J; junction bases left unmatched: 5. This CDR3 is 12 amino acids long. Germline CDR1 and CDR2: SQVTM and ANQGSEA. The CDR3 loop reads CSGGQRDTEAFF. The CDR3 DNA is TGCAGCGGGGGACAGAGGGACACTGAAGCTTTCTTT.

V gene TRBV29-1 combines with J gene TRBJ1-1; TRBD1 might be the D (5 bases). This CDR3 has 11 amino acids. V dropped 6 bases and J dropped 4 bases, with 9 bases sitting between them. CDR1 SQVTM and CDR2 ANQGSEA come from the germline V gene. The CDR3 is CSVAGVTEAFF. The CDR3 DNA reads TGCAGCGTCGCGGGGGTCACTGAAGCTTTCTTT.